The following is a T cell receptor beta chain sequence with its context. These data originate in a study of T cell responses to AZD1222 COVID-19 vaccine. The CDR3 covers 16 residues. Unmatched junction bases numbered 3, after V lost 2 bases and J lost 4 bases. Germline V gene data show CDR1 as SNHLY and CDR2 as FYNNEI. The protocol was immunoSEQ multiplex PCR, while the TCRdb copy is restricted to in-frame clones and leaves out a portion. Seen here are approximately 130,000 clones, around 90% observed once, and the top ten hold 5% to 6%. This receptor was taken from an adult who received the AZD1222 COVID-19 vaccine. Specimen: peripheral blood, collected 28 days after the second AZD1222 dose. This chain joins TRBV2 and TRBJ2-1, with 12 bases that match TRBD2. The CDR3 sequence: CASSETSGGSYNEQFF. The CDR3 DNA reads as TGTGCCAGCAGTGAAACTAGCGGGGGGTCTTACAATGAGCAGTTCTTC.